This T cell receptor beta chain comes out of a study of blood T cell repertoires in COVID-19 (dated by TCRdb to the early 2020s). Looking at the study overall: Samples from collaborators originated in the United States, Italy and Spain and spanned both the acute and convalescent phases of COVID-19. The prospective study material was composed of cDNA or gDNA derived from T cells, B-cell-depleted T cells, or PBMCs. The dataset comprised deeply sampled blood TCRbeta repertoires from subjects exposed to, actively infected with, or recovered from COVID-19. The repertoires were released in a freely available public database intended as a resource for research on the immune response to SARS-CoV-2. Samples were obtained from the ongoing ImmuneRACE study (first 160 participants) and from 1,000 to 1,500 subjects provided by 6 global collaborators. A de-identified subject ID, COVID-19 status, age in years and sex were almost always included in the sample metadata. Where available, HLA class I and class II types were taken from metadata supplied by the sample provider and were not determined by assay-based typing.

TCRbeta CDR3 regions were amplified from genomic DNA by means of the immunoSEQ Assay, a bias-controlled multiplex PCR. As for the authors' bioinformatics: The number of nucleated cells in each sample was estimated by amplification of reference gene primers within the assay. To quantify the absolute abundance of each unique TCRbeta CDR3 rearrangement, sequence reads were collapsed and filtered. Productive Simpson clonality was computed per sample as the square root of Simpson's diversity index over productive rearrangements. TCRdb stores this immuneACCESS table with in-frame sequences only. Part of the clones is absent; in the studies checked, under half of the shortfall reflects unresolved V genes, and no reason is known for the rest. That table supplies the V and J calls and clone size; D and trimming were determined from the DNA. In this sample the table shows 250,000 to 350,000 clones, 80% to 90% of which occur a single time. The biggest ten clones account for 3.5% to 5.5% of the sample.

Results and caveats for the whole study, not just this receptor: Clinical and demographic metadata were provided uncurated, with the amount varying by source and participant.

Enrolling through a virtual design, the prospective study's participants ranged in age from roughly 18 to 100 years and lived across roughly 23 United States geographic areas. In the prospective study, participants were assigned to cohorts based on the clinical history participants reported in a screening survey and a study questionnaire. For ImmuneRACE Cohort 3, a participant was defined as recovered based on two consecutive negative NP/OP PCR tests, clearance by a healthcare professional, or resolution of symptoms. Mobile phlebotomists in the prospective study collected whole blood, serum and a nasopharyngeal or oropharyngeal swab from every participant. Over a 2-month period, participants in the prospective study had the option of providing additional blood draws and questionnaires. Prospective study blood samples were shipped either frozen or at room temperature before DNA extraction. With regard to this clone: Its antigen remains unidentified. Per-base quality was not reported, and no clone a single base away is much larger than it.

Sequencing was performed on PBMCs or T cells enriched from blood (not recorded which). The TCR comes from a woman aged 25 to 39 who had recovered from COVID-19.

The DNA reads TGTGCCAGCACGACTAGCAACTCCTACGAGCAGTACTTC. The resulting protein is CASTTSNSYEQYF. The chain couples TRBV7-2 to TRBJ2-7; 7 central bases correspond to TRBD2. The germline V gene supplies CDR1 SGHTA and CDR2 FQGNSA. V and J are trimmed by 7 bases and 0 bases, and the gene matches miss 3 bases of the junction. The CDR3 holds 13 amino acids from the cysteine to the phenylalanine. Only the CDR3 portion is preserved as DNA: 39 bases, with reading frame beginning at the first base.